The clone carrying this T cell receptor (beta chain) was found many times. The antigen remains unidentified. From germline, CDR1 is SEHNR and CDR2 FQNEAQ (reference sequence). The CDR3 loop spans 12 amino acids. The V and J ends lost 1 base and 9 bases respectively, with 8 bases between them. TCRdb called the 5' RACE reads again in MiXCR, with one record for every CDR3 protein. Here the sample spans more than 80,000 distinct CDR3 sequences, roughly 5.2% being singletons. This sample was taken from a study of T cells after yellow fever vaccination. Study-wide points: Weaker, the secondary response had a peak occurring faster, on day 5 versus 15.

The sequence came from a man aged 18-30 years who received the YFV17D yellow fever vaccine. The material was CD8+ T cells sorted from PBMCs, obtained 10 days after the yellow fever booster vaccination. The rearrangement uses TRBV7-9 and TRBJ2-3, with D maybe TRBD1 (5 bases). The CDR3 nucleotides read TGTGCCAGCAGCTTAGAACAGGAGACGCAGTATTTT. This encodes CASSLEQETQYF.